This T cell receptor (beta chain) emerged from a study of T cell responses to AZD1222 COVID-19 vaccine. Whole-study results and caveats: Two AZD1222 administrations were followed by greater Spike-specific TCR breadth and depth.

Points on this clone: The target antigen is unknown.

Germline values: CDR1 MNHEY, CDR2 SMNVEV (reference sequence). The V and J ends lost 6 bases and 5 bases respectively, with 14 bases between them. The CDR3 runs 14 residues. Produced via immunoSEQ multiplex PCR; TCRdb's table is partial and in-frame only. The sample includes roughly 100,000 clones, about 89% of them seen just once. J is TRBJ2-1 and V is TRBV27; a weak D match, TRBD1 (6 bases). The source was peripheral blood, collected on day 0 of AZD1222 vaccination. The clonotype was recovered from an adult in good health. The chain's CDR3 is CASRVGAYDNEQFF. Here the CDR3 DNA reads TGTGCCAGCAGAGTGGGGGCCTATGACAATGAGCAGTTCTTC.